This T cell receptor beta chain comes out of a study of blood T cell repertoires in COVID-19 (dated by TCRdb to 2019 to 2021). Background on the whole study: Samples covering the acute and convalescent phases of COVID-19 were provided by collaborators in the United States, Italy and Spain. Where available, HLA class I and class II types were obtained from metadata supplied by the sample provider rather than from assay-based typing. Samples were obtained from the ongoing ImmuneRACE study (first 160 participants) and from about 1,300 subjects provided by 6 global collaborators. The sample metadata nearly always contained a de-identified subject ID, COVID-19 status, age in years and sex. The repertoires were released in a freely available public database intended as a resource for research on the immune response to SARS-CoV-2. The dataset comprised deeply sampled blood TCRbeta repertoires from subjects exposed to, actively infected with, or recovered from COVID-19. The material from the prospective study consisted of cDNA or gDNA derived from T cells, B-cell-depleted T cells, or PBMCs.

The research as a whole found: How much clinical and demographic metadata was included differed by source and by participant, and the metadata was provided uncurated.

Each collaborating institution followed its own protocols to collect whole blood in K2EDTA tubes. For TCRbeta analysis, collaborators shipped samples as frozen whole blood, isolated PBMCs, or DNA extracted from either of those sample types. V is pared back by 1 base and J by 4 bases, with 7 bases lying between the germline termini. Per the germline V gene, KGHDR is the CDR1 and SFDVKD is the CDR2. The CDR3 numbers 14 residues from cysteine through phenylalanine. The CDR3 DNA has 42 bases and is translated from base 1. TCRbeta CDR3 regions were amplified from genomic DNA using the immunoSEQ Assay, a bias-controlled multiplex PCR. The study's own analysis went as follows. Within the assay, amplification of reference gene primers was used to estimate how many nucleated cells each sample contained. Sequence reads were collapsed and filtered to measure the absolute abundance of every unique TCRbeta CDR3 rearrangement. For each sample, productive Simpson clonality was calculated by taking the square root of Simpson's diversity index across productive rearrangements. TCRdb's version of the immuneACCESS table is confined to in-frame rearrangements and falls short of the full clone set. An unresolved V gene accounts for under half of the shortfall where checked; the remainder is of unknown origin. V, J and clone size were drawn from that table, and D and trimming were deduced from the DNA. In this sample the table shows 100,000 or so clones, 81% of which occur a single time. The top ten hold less than 11% of the sample.

With regard to this clone: The antigen it recognizes is unknown. No qualities accompany the bases; no much larger clone lies one base away.

Sequenced material: peripheral blood. The V gene is TRBV24-1 and the J gene is TRBJ2-1, with no confidently assigned D gene. The TCR originated in a human donor in a cohort sampled during active COVID-19. The CDR3 here reads CATSDFRSYNEQFF. The sequenced DNA: TGTGCCACCAGTGATTTTCGGTCTTACAATGAGCAGTTCTTC.